Listed here are 5 T cell receptor beta chains from one sample, sequenced in a study of CXCR3-negative and CXCR3-positive naive CD8 T cells. UMI-labeled 5' RACE TRB cDNA libraries were prepared from the cells. Using the 5' RACE reads, TCRdb records one entry per CDR3 protein without DNA. This repertoire includes 5,000 to 7,000 distinct CDR3 sequences. Antigens for these TCRs are unknown. Study-level results: CXCR3-negative naive cells had less hydrophobic TRB CDR3s than did CXCR3-positive naive cells.

The sample consisted of naive CXCR3+ CD8+ T cells from blood. The subset denotes: CD45RO-CCR7+CD27+CD95- naive CD8+ T cells expressing CXCR3 (TNR3+). Source of these receptors: a human donor in good health. Some clones in this sample may be carry-over from other donors' samples.

V gene TRBV12-5 combines with J gene TRBJ2-1; the D gene TCRdb calls, TRBD2, cannot be checked with no DNA. Germline values: CDR1 LGHNT, CDR2 FRNRAP. The CDR3 contains 15 residues. CDR3 in amino acids: CASGFETSGDNEQFF.

Considering frequency, this clonotype is medium-sized (0.01 to 0.1%). The rearrangement joins TRBV5-6 to TRBJ1-1; the TCRdb call, TRBD1, lacks DNA for checking. Germline CDR1 reads SGHDT; CDR2 reads YYEEEE. This CDR3 contains 17 residues. CDR3 loop: CASSADGTGGKNTEAFF.

This clonotype registers medium-sized by frequency. This sequence joins TRBV2 and TRBJ2-4. Germline CDR1 SNHLY, CDR2 FYNNEI. The CDR3 is 13 amino acids. CDR3 residues: CASSDSYKNIQYF. The whole variable domain, remainder taken from reference TRBV2 and TRBJ2-4, is EPEVTQTPSHQVTQMGQEVILRCVPISNHLYFYWYRQILGQKVEFLVSFYNNEISEKSEIFDDQFSVERPDGSNFTLKIRSTKLEDSAMYFCASSDSYKNIQYFGAGTRLSVL.

The V call is TRBV7-8, the J call TRBJ2-3; TCRdb names TRBD1, which stays unverified in the absence of DNA. Germline V lookup: CDR1 SGHVS, CDR2 FQNEAQ. This CDR3 region has 16 residues. The CDR3 region is CASSLVGRGGTDTQYF. Full variable domain (remainder filled in from reference TRBV7-8 and TRBJ2-3): GAGVSQSPRYKVAKRGQDVALRCDPISGHVSLFWYQQALGQGPEFLTYFQNEAQLDKSGLPSDRFFAERPEGSVSTLKIQRTQQEDSAVYLCASSLVGRGGTDTQYFGPGTRLTVL.

This chain joins TRBV14 and TRBJ2-5. CDR3 length: 13 amino acids. Germline V gene lookup returns CDR1 SGHDN and CDR2 FVKESK. CDR3 sequence: CASSQANEETQYF. The full variable domain, its missing parts supplied by reference TRBV14 and TRBJ2-5, is EAGVTQFPSHSVIEKGQTVTLRCDPISGHDNLYWYRRVMGKEIKFLLHFVKESKQDESGMPNNRFLAERTGGTYSTLKVQPAELEDSGVYFCASSQANEETQYFGPGTRLLVL.